This is a list of T cell receptor beta chains from one sample in a study of identical twins. Each CDR3 protein is one row after TCRdb ran MiXCR on the 5' RACE reads. The data hold fewer than 900,000 distinct CDR3 sequences, with around a sixth observed a single time. Separately, the same data were catalogued under a study of T cells expressing NK-cell markers.

Specimen: PBMCs. These receptors originate from a woman in her late teens or twenties in good health. The CDR3 runs from the conserved cysteine through the conserved F or W. A D gene is named only where the DNA matches it firmly. The size field is filled for only some rows; it gives once, few, many or a size class.

d_call	clone_size	v_call	j_call	cdr3_nt	cdr3_aa
TRBD1	-	TRBV20-1	TRBJ1-2	TGCAGTGCTAGAATCCCAGGGGGCAATGGTGGCTACACCTTC	CSARIPGGNGGYTF
TRBD1	-	TRBV20-1	TRBJ2-7	TGCAGTGCTAGGATCCCGGGACAGACACTCTACGAGCAGTACTTC	CSARIPGQTLYEQYF
-	many	TRBV7-9	TRBJ2-7	TGTGCCAGCAGCCCTCCAGGGGCGAGCGAGCAGTACTTC	CASSPPGASEQYF
-	-	TRBV9	TRBJ2-5	TGTGCCAGCAGCGTAGCAAGGACAGGTGGGGGGCCCCAAGAGACCCAGTACTTC	CASSVARTGGGPQETQYF
-	many	TRBV6-5	TRBJ2-7	TGTGCCAGCAGTTACGGGCAGGGGACGTACGAGCAGTACTTC	CASSYGQGTYEQYF
-	few	TRBV25-1	TRBJ1-1	TGTGCCAGCAGTACTTTAGGGAACACTGAAGCTTTCTTT	CASSTLGNTEAFF
-	-	TRBV29-1	TRBJ1-2	TGCAGCGTTGATTCGGGGTCACCCTATGGCTACACCTTC	CSVDSGSPYGYTF
TRBD1	many	TRBV12-3/TRBV12-4	TRBJ1-5	TGTGCCAGCAGCCAACTAACAGGGGAGGGACAGCCCCAGCATTTT	CASSQLTGEGQPQHF
-	few	TRBV18	TRBJ2-7	TGTGCCAGCTCACCAGGAAGGGGCCTACACGAGCAGTACTTC	CASSPGRGLHEQYF
-	-	TRBV5-6	TRBJ2-3	TGTGCCAGCAGCTTGAGCTGGGCCAACACAGATACGCAGTATTTT	CASSLSWANTDTQYF
-	few	TRBV2	TRBJ2-1	TGTGCCAGCAGTGAGGGGACAACCAATGAGCAGTTCTTC	CASSEGTTNEQFF
TRBD1	-	TRBV7-9	TRBJ2-1	TGTGCCAGCAGCCAGCCGGGACAGGGGGCTAATGAGCAGTTCTTC	CASSQPGQGANEQFF
TRBD1	-	TRBV6-2/TRBV6-3	TRBJ2-7	TGTGCCACCCAACAGGGGTCCTACGAGCAGTACTTC	CATQQGSYEQYF
-	few	TRBV15	TRBJ2-5	TGTGCCACCAGCAGAGTCGGTCGGGATAGAGGGACCCAGTACTTC	CATSRVGRDRGTQYF
TRBD2	many	TRBV12-3/TRBV12-4	TRBJ2-1	TGTGCCAGCAGCCATATAGCGGGAGGGCCGGGGGATGAGCAGTTCTTC	CASSHIAGGPGDEQFF
-	few	TRBV7-9	TRBJ2-7	TGTGCCAGCAGCTTAGCCCCCGGTCTCGAGCAGTACTTC	CASSLAPGLEQYF
-	-	TRBV5-1	TRBJ2-2	TGCGCCAGCAGCTTCCAAGACACCGGGGAGCTGTTTTTT	CASSFQDTGELFF
-	-	TRBV9	TRBJ1-3	TGTGCCAGCAGCCCGGACGGAGCCTCTGGAAACACCATATATTTT	CASSPDGASGNTIYF
-	-	TRBV20-1	TRBJ2-5	TGCAGTGCTGGGGCGAGGGAGACCCAGTACTTC	CSAGARETQYF
TRBD2	-	TRBV6-2/TRBV6-3	TRBJ2-1	TGTGCCAGCAGCCGGGGGTCCGCGGGAGGGAATAATGAGCAGTTCTTC	CASSRGSAGGNNEQFF
-	-	TRBV6-6	TRBJ2-7	TGTGCCAGCAACCACGGCTTCTCCTACGAGCAGTACTTC	CASNHGFSYEQYF
TRBD1	-	TRBV29-1	TRBJ2-1	TGCAGCGTAGGACAGGGGTCTAGCGGAGGGGGATGGCAGTTCTTC	CSVGQGSSGGGWQFF
-	few	TRBV7-9	TRBJ1-1	TGTGCCAGCAGCCGTACCGGGGGGAGTATAACTGAAGCTTTCTTT	CASSRTGGSITEAFF
-	-	TRBV30	TRBJ1-1	TGTGCCTGGAGCGCTATCCAGGCTGAAGCTTTCTTT	CAWSAIQAEAFF
-	-	TRBV11-3	TRBJ2-6	TGTGCCAGCAGCAAAAGAGGGGTTAGCTCTGGGGCCAACGTCCTGACTTTC	CASSKRGVSSGANVLTF
-	-	TRBV4-2	TRBJ2-5	TGTGCCAGCAGCCCTGGCGGCGAAAGATTCGAGACCCAGTACTTC	CASSPGGERFETQYF
TRBD2	few	TRBV5-6	TRBJ2-1	TGTGCCAGCAGCTTGAGAGGCGGGAGTATCTACAATGAGCAGTTCTTC	CASSLRGGSIYNEQFF
TRBD2	-	TRBV3-1	TRBJ2-2	TGTGCCAGCAGCCAAGGGGTAGCGGGGTACACCGGGGAGCTGTTTTTT	CASSQGVAGYTGELFF
-	-	TRBV20-1	TRBJ2-4	TGCAGTGCTAGGGTAACCGATAACATTCAGTACTTC	CSARVTDNIQYF
-	-	TRBV12-3/TRBV12-4	TRBJ1-3	TGTGCCAGCAGTTTAGTATTGAACACCATATATTTT	CASSLVLNTIYF
-	few	TRBV2	TRBJ2-4	TGTGCCAGCAGTGACGGGGACAACATTCAGTACTTC	CASSDGDNIQYF
-	-	TRBV11-2	TRBJ1-4	TGTGCCAGCAGCTTTGAGTCGAAGGGGGGAAAACTGTTTTTT	CASSFESKGGKLFF
-	few	TRBV29-1	TRBJ2-1	TGCAGCGTTGAGAGAGGGAGCAATGAGCAGTTCTTC	CSVERGSNEQFF
-	many	TRBV6-1	TRBJ1-2	TGTGCCAGCAAAAACAGGGCTAACTATGGCTACACCTTC	CASKNRANYGYTF
-	few	TRBV4-3	TRBJ1-2	TGCGCCAGCAGCCAAGGGATCGAGGGGCACTATGGCTACACCTTC	CASSQGIEGHYGYTF
-	-	TRBV7-9	TRBJ1-1	TGTGCCAGCAGCTTGGCAGGGTCCATTGAAGCTTTCTTT	CASSLAGSIEAFF
-	-	TRBV7-9	TRBJ1-5	TGTGCCAGCAGCCGGGGGGAGGCCTCATTAGCCCAGCATTTT	CASSRGEASLAQHF
-	few	TRBV7-6	TRBJ2-5	TGTGCCAGCAGCTCACGGACGGGACTCCCAGAGACCCAGTACTTC	CASSSRTGLPETQYF
-	-	TRBV12-3/TRBV12-4	TRBJ1-1	TGTGCCAGCACTCTCACGAACCAAATGGGGACTGAAGCTTTCTTT	CASTLTNQMGTEAFF
-	-	TRBV6-2/TRBV6-3	TRBJ2-7	TGTGCCAGCAGTTACTCCCAGGGGAGCTCCTACGAGCAGTACTTC	CASSYSQGSSYEQYF